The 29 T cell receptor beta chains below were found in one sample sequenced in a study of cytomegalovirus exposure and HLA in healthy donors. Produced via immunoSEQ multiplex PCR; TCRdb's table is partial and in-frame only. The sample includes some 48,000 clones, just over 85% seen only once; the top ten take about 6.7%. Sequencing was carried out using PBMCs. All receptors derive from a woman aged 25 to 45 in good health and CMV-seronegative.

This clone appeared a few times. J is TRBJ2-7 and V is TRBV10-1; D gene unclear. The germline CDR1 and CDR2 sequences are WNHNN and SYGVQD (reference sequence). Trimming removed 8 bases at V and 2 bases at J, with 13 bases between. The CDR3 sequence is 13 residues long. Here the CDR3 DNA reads TGCGCCAGCCACGTAACTTCGCCCTACGAGCAGTACTTC. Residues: CASHVTSPYEQYF.

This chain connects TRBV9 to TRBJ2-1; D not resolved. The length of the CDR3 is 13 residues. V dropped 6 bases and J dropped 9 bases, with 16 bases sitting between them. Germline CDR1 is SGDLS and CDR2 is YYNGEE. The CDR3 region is CASTENSASEQFF. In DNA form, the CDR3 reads TGTGCCAGCACCGAAAACTCGGCTAGTGAGCAGTTCTTC.

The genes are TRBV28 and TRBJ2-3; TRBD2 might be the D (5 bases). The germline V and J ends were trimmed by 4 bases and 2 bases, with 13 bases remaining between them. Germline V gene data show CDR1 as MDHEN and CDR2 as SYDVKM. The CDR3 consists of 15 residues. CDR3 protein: CASSSPPTITDTQYF. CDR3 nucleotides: TGTGCCAGCAGTTCACCCCCGACTATCACAGATACGCAGTATTTT.

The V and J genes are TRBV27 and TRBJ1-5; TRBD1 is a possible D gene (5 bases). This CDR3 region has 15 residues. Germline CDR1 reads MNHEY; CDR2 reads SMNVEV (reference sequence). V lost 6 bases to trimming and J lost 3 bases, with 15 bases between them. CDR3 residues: CASRSFLGVNQPQHF. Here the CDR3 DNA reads TGTGCCAGCAGGTCGTTTTTAGGGGTCAATCAGCCCCAGCATTTT.

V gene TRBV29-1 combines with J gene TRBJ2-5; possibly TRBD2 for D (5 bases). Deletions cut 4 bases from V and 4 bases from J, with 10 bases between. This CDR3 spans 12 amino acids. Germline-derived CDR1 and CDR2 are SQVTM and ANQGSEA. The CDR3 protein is CSVVSAGETQYF. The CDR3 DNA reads TGCAGCGTTGTCTCGGCGGGAGAGACCCAGTACTTC.

This chain's CDR3 is CASSAGGGGELFF. The CDR3 DNA follows: TGTGCCAGCAGTGCAGGGGGTGGCGGGGAGCTGTTTTTT. The J gene is TRBJ2-2, the V gene TRBV6-5; 7 nucleotides match TRBD1. The CDR3 has 13 amino acids. Germline assignment: CDR1 MNHEY and CDR2 SVGAGI. V shed 5 bases, J shed 7 bases, and the junction held 4 bases outside the gene matches.

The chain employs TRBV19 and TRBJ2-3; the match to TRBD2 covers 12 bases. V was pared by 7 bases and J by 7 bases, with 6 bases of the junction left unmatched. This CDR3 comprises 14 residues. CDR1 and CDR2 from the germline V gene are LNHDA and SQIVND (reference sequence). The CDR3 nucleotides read TGTGCCAGTACACTGACTAGCGGGAGCCATACGCAGTATTTT. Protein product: CASTLTSGSHTQYF.

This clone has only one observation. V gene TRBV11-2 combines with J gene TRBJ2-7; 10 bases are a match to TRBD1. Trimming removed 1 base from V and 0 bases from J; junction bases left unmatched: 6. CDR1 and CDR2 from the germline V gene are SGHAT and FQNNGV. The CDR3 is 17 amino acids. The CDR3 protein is CASSLATGGEDSYEQYF. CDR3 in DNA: TGTGCCAGCAGCTTAGCGACAGGGGGCGAGGACTCCTACGAGCAGTACTTC.

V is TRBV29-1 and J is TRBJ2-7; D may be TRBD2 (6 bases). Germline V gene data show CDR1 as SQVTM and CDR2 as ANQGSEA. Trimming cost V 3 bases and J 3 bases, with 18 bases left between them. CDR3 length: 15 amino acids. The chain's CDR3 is CSVDGGEGGDYEQYF. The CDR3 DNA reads TGCAGCGTTGACGGAGGTGAGGGAGGAGACTACGAGCAGTACTTC.

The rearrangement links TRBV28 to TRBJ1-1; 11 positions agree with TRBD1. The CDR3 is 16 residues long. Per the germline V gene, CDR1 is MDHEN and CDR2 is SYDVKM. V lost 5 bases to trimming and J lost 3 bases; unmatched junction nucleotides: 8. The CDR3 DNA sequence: TGTGCCAGCAGTACCCGGGACAGGGGGTGGGACACTGAAGCTTTCTTT. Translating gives CASSTRDRGWDTEAFF.

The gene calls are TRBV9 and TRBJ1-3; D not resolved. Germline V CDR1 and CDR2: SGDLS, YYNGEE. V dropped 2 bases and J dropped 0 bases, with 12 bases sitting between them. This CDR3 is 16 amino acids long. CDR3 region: CASSVDALSSGNTIYF. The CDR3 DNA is TGTGCCAGCAGCGTCGATGCACTGAGCTCTGGAAACACCATATATTTT.

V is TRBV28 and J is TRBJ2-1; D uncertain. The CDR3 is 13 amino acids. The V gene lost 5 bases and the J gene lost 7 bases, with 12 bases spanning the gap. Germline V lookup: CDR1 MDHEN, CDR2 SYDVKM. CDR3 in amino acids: CASSPSVVNEQFF. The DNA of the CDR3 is TGTGCCAGCAGTCCCTCAGTGGTTAATGAGCAGTTCTTC.

The CDR3 loop is CASSSPTGGQAFF. The CDR3 coding sequence is TGTGCCAGCAGCTCTCCGACAGGGGGCCAAGCTTTCTTT. The chain combines TRBV5-5 with TRBJ1-1, with TRBD1 identical over 10 bases. Germline trimming cut 3 bases from V and 9 bases from J; bases unmatched to any gene: 5. This CDR3 has 13 amino acids. The germline CDR1 and CDR2 sequences are SGHKS and YYEKEE (reference sequence).

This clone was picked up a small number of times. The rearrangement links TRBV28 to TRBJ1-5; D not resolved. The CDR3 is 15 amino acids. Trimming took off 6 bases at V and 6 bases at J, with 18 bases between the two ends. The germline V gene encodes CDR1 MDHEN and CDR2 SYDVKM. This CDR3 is CASSPKSAGLQPQHF. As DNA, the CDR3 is TGTGCCAGCAGCCCCAAGTCGGCAGGTCTTCAGCCCCAGCATTTT.

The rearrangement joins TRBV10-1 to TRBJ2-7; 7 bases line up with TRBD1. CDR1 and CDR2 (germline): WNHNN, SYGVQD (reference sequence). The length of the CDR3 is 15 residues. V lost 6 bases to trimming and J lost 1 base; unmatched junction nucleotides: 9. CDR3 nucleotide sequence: TGCGCCAGCAGGCCCGGGACAGACTCTTCCTACGAGCAGTACTTC. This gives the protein CASRPGTDSSYEQYF.

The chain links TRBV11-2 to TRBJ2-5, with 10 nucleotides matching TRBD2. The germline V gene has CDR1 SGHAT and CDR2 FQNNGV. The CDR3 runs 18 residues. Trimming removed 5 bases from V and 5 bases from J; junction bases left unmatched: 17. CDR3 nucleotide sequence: TGTGCCAGCAGCGGAGCGGGAGGGCCCTCTAAGAGTTTCGAGACCCAGTACTTC. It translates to CASSGAGGPSKSFETQYF.

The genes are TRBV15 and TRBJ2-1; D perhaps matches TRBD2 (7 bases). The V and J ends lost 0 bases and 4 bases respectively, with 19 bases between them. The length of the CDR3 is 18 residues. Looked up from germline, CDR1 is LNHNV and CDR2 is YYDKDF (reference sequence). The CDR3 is CATSRERGGPGRYNEQFF. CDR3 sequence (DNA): TGTGCCACCAGCAGAGAGAGGGGGGGTCCGGGACGTTACAATGAGCAGTTCTTC.

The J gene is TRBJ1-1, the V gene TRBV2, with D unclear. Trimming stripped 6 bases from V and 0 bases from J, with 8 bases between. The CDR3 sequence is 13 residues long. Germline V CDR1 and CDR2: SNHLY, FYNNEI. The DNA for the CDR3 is TGTGCCAGCAGGACAACAGTGAACACTGAAGCTTTCTTT. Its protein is CASRTTVNTEAFF.

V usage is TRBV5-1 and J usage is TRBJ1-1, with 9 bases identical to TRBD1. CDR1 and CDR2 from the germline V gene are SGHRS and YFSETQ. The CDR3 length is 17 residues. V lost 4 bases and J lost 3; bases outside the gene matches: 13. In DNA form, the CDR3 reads TGCGCCAGCAGCCGCATGACAGGGGGGAGCGAGGACACTGAAGCTTTCTTT. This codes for CASSRMTGGSEDTEAFF.

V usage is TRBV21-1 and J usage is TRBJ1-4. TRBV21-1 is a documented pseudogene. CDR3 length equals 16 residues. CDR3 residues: CASSKGKRGVNEKLFF. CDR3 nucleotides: TGTGCCAGCAGCAAAGGGAAGCGGGGGGTGAATGAAAAACTGTTTTTT.

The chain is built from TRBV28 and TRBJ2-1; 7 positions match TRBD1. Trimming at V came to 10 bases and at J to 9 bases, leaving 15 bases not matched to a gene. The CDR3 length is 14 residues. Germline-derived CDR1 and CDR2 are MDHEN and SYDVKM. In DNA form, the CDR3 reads TGTGCCACCGCGAGAATACGACAGGGATTTGAGCAGTTCTTC. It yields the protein CATARIRQGFEQFF.

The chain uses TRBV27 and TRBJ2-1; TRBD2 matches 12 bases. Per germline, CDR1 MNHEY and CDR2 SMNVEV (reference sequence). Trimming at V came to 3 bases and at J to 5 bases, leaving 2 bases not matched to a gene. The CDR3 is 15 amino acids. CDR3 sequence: CASSFWTSGNNEQFF. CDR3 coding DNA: TGTGCCAGCAGTTTTTGGACTAGCGGGAACAATGAGCAGTTCTTC.

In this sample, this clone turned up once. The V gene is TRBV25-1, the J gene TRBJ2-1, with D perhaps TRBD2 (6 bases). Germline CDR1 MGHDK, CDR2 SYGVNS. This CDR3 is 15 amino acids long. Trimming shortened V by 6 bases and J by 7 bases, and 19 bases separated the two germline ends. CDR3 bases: TGTGCCAGCAGGGAAGCGGGCTCGTTCAGGAATGAGCAGTTCTTC. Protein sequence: CASREAGSFRNEQFF.

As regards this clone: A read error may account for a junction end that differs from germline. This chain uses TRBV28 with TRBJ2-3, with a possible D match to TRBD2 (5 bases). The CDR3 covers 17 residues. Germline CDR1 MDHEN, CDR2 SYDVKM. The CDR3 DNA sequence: TGTGCCAGCAGCTTATCCCAAGGCGGGCGCGGCACAGATACGCAGTATTTT. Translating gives CASSLSQGGRGTDTQYF.

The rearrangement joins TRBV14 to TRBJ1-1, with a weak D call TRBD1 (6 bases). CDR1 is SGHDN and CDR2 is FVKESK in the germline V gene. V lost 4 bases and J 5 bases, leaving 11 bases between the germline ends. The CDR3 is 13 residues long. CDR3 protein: CASSPRQVTEAFF. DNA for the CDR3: TGTGCCAGCAGCCCCCGACAGGTAACTGAAGCTTTCTTT.

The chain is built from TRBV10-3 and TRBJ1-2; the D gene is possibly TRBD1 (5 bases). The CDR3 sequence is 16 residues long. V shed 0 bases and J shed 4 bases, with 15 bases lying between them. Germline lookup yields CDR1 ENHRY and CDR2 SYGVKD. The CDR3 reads CAISESVLGASYGYTF. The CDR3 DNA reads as TGTGCCATCAGTGAGTCGGTTTTAGGGGCTAGCTATGGCTACACCTTC.

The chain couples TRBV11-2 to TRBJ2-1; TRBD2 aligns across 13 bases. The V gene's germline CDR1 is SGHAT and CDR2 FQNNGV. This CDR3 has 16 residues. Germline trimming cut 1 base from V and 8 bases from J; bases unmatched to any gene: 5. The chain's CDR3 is CASSLGTSGSRDEQFF. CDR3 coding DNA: TGTGCCAGCAGCTTAGGGACTAGCGGGAGCCGGGATGAGCAGTTCTTC.

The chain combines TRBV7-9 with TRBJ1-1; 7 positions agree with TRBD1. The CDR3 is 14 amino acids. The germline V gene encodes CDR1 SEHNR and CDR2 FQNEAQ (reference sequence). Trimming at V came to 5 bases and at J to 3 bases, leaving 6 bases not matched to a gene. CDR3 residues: CASSPRQGDTEAFF. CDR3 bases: TGTGCCAGCAGCCCACGACAGGGAGACACTGAAGCTTTCTTT.

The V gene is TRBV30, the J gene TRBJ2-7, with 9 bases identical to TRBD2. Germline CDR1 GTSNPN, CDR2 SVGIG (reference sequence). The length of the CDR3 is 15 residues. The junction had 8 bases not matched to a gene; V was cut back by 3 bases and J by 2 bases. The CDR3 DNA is TGTGCCTGGAGAGGCGGGAGGGAATCTCCCTACGAGCAGTACTTC. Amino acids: CAWRGGRESPYEQYF.